This T cell receptor (beta chain) comes out of a study of T-cell memory formation after mild COVID-19. Study background: Largely, the TCR clusters proved donor specific.

This clonotype was recorded a few times. Antigen unknown. Per the germline V gene, CDR1 is SGHRS and CDR2 is YFSETQ. With V trimmed by 0 bases and J by 4 bases, 4 bases remained unmatched. The CDR3 length is 16 residues. TCRdb reprocessed the 5' RACE reads via MiXCR and lists one record per CDR3 protein. The table has about 200,000 distinct CDR3 sequences, around 16% seen once. Study findings and constraints: The pre-infection memory compartment contained some responding clones, suggesting cross-reactive memory joined.

The rearrangement links TRBV5-1 to TRBJ1-6, with 7 nucleotides matching TRBD1. This TCR derives from an adult woman who had mild COVID-19 (a few samples of this study predate the infection). Cell type and time point are not known. The sequenced sample consisted of PBMCs or a T cell subset sorted from them (not recorded which). The CDR3 nucleotides are TGCGCCAGCAGCTTGGGACAGGGACCGTATAATTCACCCCTCCACTTT. Its translation: CASSLGQGPYNSPLHF.